Below, 27 T cell receptor beta chains from the same sample are listed, as sequenced in a study of T cell changes during pregnancy in multiple sclerosis. Profiling relied on immunoSEQ multiplex PCR, and the TCRdb table lists in-frame clones only, not all of them. The data show roughly 61,000 clones, with approximately 90% seen just once and roughly 0.89% held by the top ten. The sequenced sample was peripheral blood, obtained in the first trimester of pregnancy. These receptors all come from a female donor in good health, enrolled as a control in a pregnancy study.

V gene TRBV9 combines with J gene TRBJ2-1; 13 nucleotides match TRBD2. Trimming took 5 bases from V and 6 from J; bases not matched to a gene: 8. The CDR3 contains 16 residues. CDR1 and CDR2 (germline): SGDLS, YYNGEE. DNA of the CDR3: TGTGCCAGCAGTGGATTACTAGCGGGGGGGCTCAATGAGCAGTTCTTC. Translation: CASSGLLAGGLNEQFF.

This rearrangement joins TRBV5-1 to TRBJ2-1, with 13 nucleotides matching TRBD2. Germline V gives CDR1 SGHRS, CDR2 YFSETQ. Trimming removed 1 base from V and 14 bases from J; junction bases left unmatched: 24. The CDR3 consists of 20 residues. The CDR3 reads CASSLLLGRVTSGGPRLEFF. CDR3 sequence (DNA): TGCGCCAGCAGCTTGTTGCTCGGACGGGTGACTAGCGGGGGGCCCCGGCTGGAGTTCTTC.

The rearrangement uses TRBV7-6 and TRBJ1-2; weak D call: TRBD1 (6 bases). Germline loops: CDR1 SGHVS, CDR2 FNYEAQ. The CDR3 consists of 15 residues. Trimming cost V 5 bases and J 3 bases, with 16 bases left between them. Here the CDR3 DNA reads TGTGCCAGCAGCGGGCAAACAGGGTATTACTATGGCTACACCTTC. Protein product: CASSGQTGYYYGYTF.

V gene TRBV5-6 combines with J gene TRBJ2-3; D is perhaps TRBD2 (5 bases). CDR1 and CDR2 (germline): SGHDT, YYEEEE. V shed 5 bases and J shed 5 bases, with 15 bases lying between them. The CDR3 is made up of 14 amino acids. The CDR3 sequence is CASSYREGVDTQYF. The CDR3 coding sequence is TGTGCCAGCAGTTATCGTGAGGGTGTAGATACGCAGTATTTT. Looking up the rest from reference TRBV5-6 and TRBJ2-3 gives the full variable domain: DAGVTQSPTHLIKTRGQQVTLRCSPKSGHDTVSWYQQALGQGPQFIFQYYEEEERQRGNFPDRFSGHQFPNYSSELNVNALLLGDSALYLCASSYREGVDTQYFGPGTRLTVL.

V usage is TRBV2 and J usage is TRBJ1-2, with a tentative D call TRBD1 (5 bases). V was cut by 6 bases and J by 12 bases, with 26 bases left in between. This CDR3 is 15 amino acids long. Germline loops: CDR1 SNHLY, CDR2 FYNNEI. CDR3 sequence (DNA): TGTGCCAGCAGCACGGGACTTCGGGAGCAACACAGGCACACCTTC. Encoded protein: CASSTGLREQHRHTF.

The chain uses TRBV16 and TRBJ2-5; TRBD2 is a possible D gene (5 bases). The CDR3 length is 15 residues. Germline V gene sequence: CDR1 KGHSY, CDR2 FQNENV. Deletions cut 1 base from V and 1 base from J, with 10 bases between. DNA for the CDR3: TGTGCCAGCAGCCAATTCGAGGGCAGCCAAGAGACCCAGTACTTC. Protein sequence: CASSQFEGSQETQYF.

The chain couples TRBV5-4 to TRBJ2-7; D possibly corresponds to TRBD1 (5 bases). With 4 bases removed from V and 5 bases from J, the gap between germline ends came to 10 bases. CDR1 and CDR2 (germline): SGHNT, YYREEE (reference sequence). This CDR3 has 12 amino acids. The CDR3 region is CASSLDNHEQYF. The CDR3 DNA sequence: TGTGCCAGCAGCCTGGACAATCACGAGCAGTACTTC.

CDR3 DNA sequence: TGTGCCAGCAGCTTGGCCGGACAGGGGTCCTACGAGCAGTACTTC. Protein sequence: CASSLAGQGSYEQYF. The chain employs TRBV5-5 and TRBJ2-7; the match to TRBD1 covers 9 bases. The CDR3 runs to 15 residues. Per germline, CDR1 SGHKS and CDR2 YYEKEE (reference sequence). Trimming at V came to 0 bases and at J to 1 base, leaving 2 bases not matched to a gene.

The chain joins TRBV5-4 to TRBJ2-3, with TRBD1 matching 7 bases. With V trimmed by 3 bases and J by 0 bases, 4 bases remained unmatched. CDR3 length: 15 residues. Germline CDR1 reads SGHNT; CDR2 reads YYREEE (reference sequence). As DNA, the CDR3 is TGTGCCAGCAGCTGGGACAGATCTAGCACAGATACGCAGTATTTT. Its translation: CASSWDRSSTDTQYF. Filled out from reference TRBV5-4 and TRBJ2-3, the complete variable domain reads ETGVTQSPTHLIKTRGQQVTLRCSSQSGHNTVSWYQQALGQGPQFIFQYYREEENGRGNFPPRFSGLQFPNYSSELNVNALELDDSALYLCASSWDRSSTDTQYFGPGTRLTVL.

The V and J genes are TRBV4-1 and TRBJ1-2, with 10 bases identical to TRBD1. Losses at the gene ends were 0 bases for V and 4 bases for J; bases not matched to a gene: 8. The CDR3 has 17 amino acids. Germline values: CDR1 MGHRA, CDR2 YSYEKL. The CDR3 DNA follows: TGCGCCAGCAGCCAAGAACTTGGGACAGGGGCGGTCTATGGCTACACCTTC. Its translation is CASSQELGTGAVYGYTF.

The chain uses TRBV14 and TRBJ1-6, with TRBD1 identical over 10 bases. Unmatched junction bases numbered 0, after V lost 0 bases and J lost 10 bases. Germline V gene data show CDR1 as SGHDN and CDR2 as FVKESK. The CDR3 is 14 amino acids. For the CDR3, the DNA is TGTGCCAGCAGCCAAGAGGGACAGGGGTCACCCCTCCACTTT. Protein product: CASSQEGQGSPLHF.

The chain links TRBV21-1 to TRBJ1-6. TRBV21-1 is a known pseudogene. The length of the CDR3 is 16 residues. The CDR3 loop is CASSKSRTFNNSPLHF. Here the CDR3 DNA reads TGTGCCAGCAGCAAAAGTCGGACTTTCAATAATTCACCCCTCCACTTT.

The CDR3 reads CASSYGGGAHQETQYF. CDR3 nucleotide sequence: TGTGCCAGCTCGTATGGCGGGGGGGCCCACCAAGAGACCCAGTACTTC. The rearrangement joins TRBV5-6 to TRBJ2-5; 9 nucleotides align to TRBD2. CDR1 is SGHDT, CDR2 YYEEEE, per germline. The CDR3 consists of 16 residues. J gave up 0 bases and V 7 bases, and 10 bases lay outside the gene matches.

V usage is TRBV30 and J usage is TRBJ1-1; D unresolved. V was clipped by 4 bases and J by 4 bases, with 10 bases between them. The CDR3 contains 12 residues. Germline values: CDR1 GTSNPN, CDR2 SVGIG (reference sequence). The CDR3 here is CAWTVLGTEAFF. For the CDR3, the DNA is TGTGCCTGGACCGTACTTGGCACTGAAGCTTTCTTT.

This clone has a handful of counts. This chain joins TRBV7-3 and TRBJ2-1, with 9 nucleotides matching TRBD1. The CDR3 extends over 16 amino acids. With V trimmed by 5 bases and J by 0 bases, 5 bases remained unmatched. Germline lookup yields CDR1 SGHTA and CDR2 FQGTGA. CDR3 sequence (DNA): TGTGCCAGCAGCCCACAGGGGGCTGGCTCCTACAATGAGCAGTTCTTC. As protein: CASSPQGAGSYNEQFF.

The rearrangement uses TRBV7-2 and TRBJ1-1; no clear D gene. Germline CDR1 and CDR2: SGHTA and FQGNSA. Between the trimmed V and J ends, which lost 5 bases and 6 bases, there was a span of 16 bases. The CDR3 totals 14 residues. For the CDR3, the DNA is TGTGCCAGCAGCCCATACTCTTCCCCCCCTGAAGCTTTCTTT. It is translated as CASSPYSSPPEAFF. The entire variable domain, with the rest obtained from reference TRBV7-2 and TRBJ1-1, is as follows: GAGVSQSPSNKVTEKGKDVELRCDPISGHTALYWYRQSLGQGLEFLIYFQGNSAPDKSGLPSDRFSAERTGGSVSTLTIQRTQQEDSAVYLCASSPYSSPPEAFFGQGTRLTVV.

J is TRBJ2-5 and V is TRBV30, with 8 bases lining up with TRBD1. Germline CDR1 is GTSNPN and CDR2 is SVGIG (reference sequence). Trimming took 1 base from V and 5 from J; bases not matched to a gene: 6. The length of the CDR3 is 14 residues. The CDR3 DNA sequence: TGTGCCTGGAGTGCCGGACAGGGCCTTGAGACCCAGTACTTC. As protein: CAWSAGQGLETQYF.

This chain uses TRBV7-2 with TRBJ2-7; TRBD2 might be the D (6 bases). V was clipped by 5 bases and J by 3 bases, with 17 bases between them. The CDR3 has 15 amino acids. Per the germline V gene, CDR1 is SGHTA and CDR2 is FQGNSA. Here the CDR3 reads CASSPGGNAIYEQYF. The CDR3 DNA sequence: TGTGCCAGCAGCCCCGGGGGAAACGCAATCTACGAGCAGTACTTC.

The chain is built from TRBV5-1 and TRBJ1-1; 7 bases are shared with TRBD1. This CDR3 is built from 14 residues. With 4 bases clipped from V and 5 bases from J, the junction kept 8 bases outside the gene matches. Germline V gives CDR1 SGHRS, CDR2 YFSETQ. CDR3 sequence reads: CASSDRQGGTEAFF. In DNA form, the CDR3 reads TGCGCCAGCAGCGATAGACAGGGAGGTACTGAAGCTTTCTTT.

The V gene is TRBV4-3, the J gene TRBJ1-4; no firm D call. This CDR3 has 15 amino acids. Germline CDR1 and CDR2: LGHNA and YSLEER. V was trimmed by 4 bases and J by 0 bases, leaving 9 bases between them. CDR3 sequence: CASSRVITTNEKLFF. As DNA, the CDR3 is TGCGCCAGCAGCCGAGTTATAACAACTAATGAAAAACTGTTTTTT.

The chain has TRBV9 and TRBJ2-1, with 11 bases matching TRBD2. With 3 bases clipped from V and 2 bases from J, the junction kept 4 bases outside the gene matches. The CDR3 sequence is 16 residues long. CDR1 is SGDLS and CDR2 is YYNGEE in the germline V gene. CDR3 amino acids: CASSGFSGGAYNEQFF. The CDR3 DNA follows: TGTGCCAGCAGCGGGTTTAGCGGGGGGGCCTACAATGAGCAGTTCTTC. Complete variable domain (other parts from reference TRBV9 and TRBJ2-1): DSGVTQTPKHLITATGQRVTLRCSPRSGDLSVYWYQQSLDQGLQFLIQYYNGEERAKGNILERFSAQQFPDLHSELNLSSLELGDSALYFCASSGFSGGAYNEQFFGPGTRLTVL.

The J gene is TRBJ2-6, the V gene TRBV2; possibly TRBD1 for D (6 bases). The V end was cut by 0 bases, the J end by 1 base, with 19 bases between. The germline V gene has CDR1 SNHLY and CDR2 FYNNEI. This CDR3 comprises 20 residues. The CDR3 is CASSEALRGILGSGANVLTF. The CDR3 bases are TGTGCCAGCAGTGAAGCCCTCAGGGGAATCCTAGGTTCTGGGGCCAACGTCCTGACTTTC.

The table lists this clone with a few counts. The CDR3 protein is CASSSTPGTEAFF. The CDR3 DNA is TGTGCCAGCAGCTCTACTCCGGGGACAGAAGCTTTCTTT. This chain joins TRBV7-2 and TRBJ1-1; D is perhaps TRBD1 (6 bases). The CDR3 consists of 13 residues. V was shortened by 4 bases and J by 8 bases, with 14 bases between the two germline ends. The germline gives CDR1 SGHTA, CDR2 FQGNSA. The entire variable domain, with the rest obtained from reference TRBV7-2 and TRBJ1-1, is as follows: GAGVSQSPSNKVTEKGKDVELRCDPISGHTALYWYRQSLGQGLEFLIYFQGNSAPDKSGLPSDRFSAERTGGSVSTLTIQRTQQEDSAVYLCASSSTPGTEAFFGQGTRLTVV.

CDR3 loop: CASSMVGGAGGFQGQPQHF. DNA of the CDR3: TGTGCCAGTAGTATGGTTGGCGGGGCAGGGGGCTTTCAAGGGCAGCCCCAGCATTTT. This rearrangement joins TRBV19 to TRBJ1-5, with TRBD1 identical over 8 bases. V lost 3 bases to trimming and J lost 7 bases; unmatched junction nucleotides: 20. The CDR3 sequence is 19 residues long. Germline assignment: CDR1 LNHDA and CDR2 SQIVND (reference sequence).

The gene calls are TRBV14 and TRBJ2-5; D is perhaps TRBD1 (6 bases). Germline V gene sequence: CDR1 SGHDN, CDR2 FVKESK. Between the trimmed V and J ends, which lost 4 bases and 4 bases, there was a span of 10 bases. The CDR3 has 13 residues. DNA of the CDR3: TGTGCCAGCAGCCTGGGCAGGGGAGAGACCCAGTACTTC. Its protein is CASSLGRGETQYF.

The chain has TRBV7-8 and TRBJ2-7; 10 bases map to TRBD2. CDR1 is SGHVS and CDR2 is FQNEAQ in the germline V gene. The CDR3 spans 15 residues. J gave up 1 base and V 5 bases, and 5 bases lay outside the gene matches. The CDR3 is CASSPSGGVSYEQYF. The DNA for the CDR3 is TGTGCCAGCAGCCCCAGCGGGGGGGTGTCCTACGAGCAGTACTTC.

The rearrangement links TRBV5-6 to TRBJ1-5, with 7 bases aligning to TRBD1. Germline V gives CDR1 SGHDT, CDR2 YYEEEE. The CDR3 has 14 amino acids. The V segment lost 3 bases and the J segment 3 bases; nucleotides outside the gene matches: 3. This chain's CDR3 is CASSYTGDNQPQHF. The CDR3 DNA reads TGTGCCAGCAGCTATACAGGGGACAATCAGCCCCAGCATTTT.